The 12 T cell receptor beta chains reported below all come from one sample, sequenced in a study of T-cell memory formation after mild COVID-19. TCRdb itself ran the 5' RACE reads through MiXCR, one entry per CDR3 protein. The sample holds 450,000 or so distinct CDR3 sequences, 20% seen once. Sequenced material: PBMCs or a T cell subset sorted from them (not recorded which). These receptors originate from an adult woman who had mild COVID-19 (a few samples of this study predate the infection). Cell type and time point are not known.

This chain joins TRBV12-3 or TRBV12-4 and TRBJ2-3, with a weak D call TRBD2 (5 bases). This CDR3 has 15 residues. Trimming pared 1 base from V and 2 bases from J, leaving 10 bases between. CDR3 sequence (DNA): TGTGCCAGCAGTTTAGGAGACTACAACACAGATACGCAGTATTTT. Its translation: CASSLGDYNTDTQYF.

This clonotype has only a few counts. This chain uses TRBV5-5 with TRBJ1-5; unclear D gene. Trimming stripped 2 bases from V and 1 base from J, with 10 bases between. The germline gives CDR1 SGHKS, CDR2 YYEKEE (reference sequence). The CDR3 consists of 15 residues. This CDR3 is CASSFAEESNQPQHF. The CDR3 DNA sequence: TGTGCCAGCAGCTTCGCAGAGGAAAGCAATCAGCCCCAGCATTTT.

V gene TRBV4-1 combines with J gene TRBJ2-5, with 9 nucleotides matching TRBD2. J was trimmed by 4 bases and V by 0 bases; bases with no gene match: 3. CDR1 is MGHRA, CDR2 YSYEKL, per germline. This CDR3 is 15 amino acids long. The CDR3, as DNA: TGCGCCAGCAGCCAAGATCGGGGACTAGCAGAGACCCAGTACTTC. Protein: CASSQDRGLAETQYF.

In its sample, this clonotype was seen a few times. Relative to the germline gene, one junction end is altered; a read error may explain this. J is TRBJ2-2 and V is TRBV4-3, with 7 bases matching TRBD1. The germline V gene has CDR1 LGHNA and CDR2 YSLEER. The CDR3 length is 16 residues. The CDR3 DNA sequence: TGCGCCAGCAGCCGGCTGGGACAGACGAACACCGGGGAGCAGTTTTTT. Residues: CASSRLGQTNTGEQFF.

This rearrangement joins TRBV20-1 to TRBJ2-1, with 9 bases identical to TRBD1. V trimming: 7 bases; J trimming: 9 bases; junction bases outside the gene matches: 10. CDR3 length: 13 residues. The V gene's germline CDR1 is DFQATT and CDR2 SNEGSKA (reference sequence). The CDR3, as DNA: TGCAGTGTCGAACAGGGGGCGGAGGCTGAGCAGTTCTTC. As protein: CSVEQGAEAEQFF.

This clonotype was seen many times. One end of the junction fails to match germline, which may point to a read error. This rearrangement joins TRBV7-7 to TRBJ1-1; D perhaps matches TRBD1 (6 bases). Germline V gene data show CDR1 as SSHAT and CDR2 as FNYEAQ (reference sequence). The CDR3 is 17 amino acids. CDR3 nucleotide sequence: TGTGCTAGCAGCCGTCTAACCGAACAGGGCCTGAACACTGAAGCTTTCTTT. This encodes CASSRLTEQGLNTEAFF. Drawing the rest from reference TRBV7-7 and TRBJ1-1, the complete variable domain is GAGVSQSPRYKVTKRGQDVTLRCDPISSHATLYWYQQALGQGPEFLTYFNYEAQPDKSGLPSDRFSAERPEGSISTLTIQRTEQRDSAMYRCASSRLTEQGLNTEAFFGQGTRLTVV.

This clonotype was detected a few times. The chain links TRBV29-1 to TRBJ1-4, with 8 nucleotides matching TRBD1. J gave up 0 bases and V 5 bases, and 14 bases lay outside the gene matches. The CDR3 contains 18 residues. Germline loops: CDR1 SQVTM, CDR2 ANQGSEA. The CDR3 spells CSVLGGTGPFATNEKLFF. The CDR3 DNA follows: TGCAGCGTTCTGGGGGGGACAGGCCCCTTTGCAACTAATGAAAAACTGTTTTTT.

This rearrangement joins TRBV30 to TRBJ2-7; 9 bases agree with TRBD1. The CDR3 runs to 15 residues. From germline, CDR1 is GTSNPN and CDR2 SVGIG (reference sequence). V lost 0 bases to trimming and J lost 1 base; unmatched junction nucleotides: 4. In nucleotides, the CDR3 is TGTGCCTGGAGTGTACGGGACAGGGTATCCTACGAGCAGTACTTC. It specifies CAWSVRDRVSYEQYF.

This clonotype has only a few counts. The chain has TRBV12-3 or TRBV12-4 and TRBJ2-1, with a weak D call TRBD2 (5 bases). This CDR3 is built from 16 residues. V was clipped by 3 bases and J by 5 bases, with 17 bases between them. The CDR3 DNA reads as TGTGCCAGCAGTTTTAGGACTCTTCGGACCCACAATGAGCAGTTCTTC. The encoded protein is CASSFRTLRTHNEQFF.

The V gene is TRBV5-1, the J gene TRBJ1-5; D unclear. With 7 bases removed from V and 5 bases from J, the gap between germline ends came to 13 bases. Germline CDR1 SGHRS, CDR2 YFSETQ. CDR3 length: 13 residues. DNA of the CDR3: TGCGCCAGCTCGGTAGGGTCGGATCAGCCCCAGCATTTT. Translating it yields CASSVGSDQPQHF.

CDR3: CASSLNVDTEAFF. For the CDR3, the DNA is TGTGCCAGCAGCTTGAATGTGGACACTGAAGCTTTCTTT. The chain recombines TRBV7-9 with TRBJ1-1; D gene unclear. The V gene's germline CDR1 is SEHNR and CDR2 FQNEAQ (reference sequence). V lost 3 bases and J lost 3, with 8 bases in between. CDR3 length: 13 residues.

The DNA for the CDR3 is TGCGCCAGCAGCCCCATTTCAGATGGATATGGCTACACCTTC. Protein: CASSPISDGYGYTF. V gene TRBV5-1 combines with J gene TRBJ1-2; D gene unclear. This CDR3 region has 14 residues. Germline V gene lookup returns CDR1 SGHRS and CDR2 YFSETQ. V was pared by 4 bases and J by 5 bases, with 15 bases between.